Shown below are 25 T cell receptor beta chains from a single sample sequenced in a study of cytomegalovirus exposure and HLA in healthy donors. TCRdb's copy holds only in-frame clones and misses some; the assay was immunoSEQ multiplex PCR. Here the sample spans 300,000 or so clones, roughly 88% being singletons. Material for sequencing was PBMCs. These receptor sequences come from a man younger than 40 in good health and CMV-seronegative.

This clone is a singleton in its sample. This chain joins TRBV4-3 and TRBJ2-5; the D is unclear. Germline V gene sequence: CDR1 LGHNA, CDR2 YSLEER. V gave up 0 bases and J gave up 0 bases, with 11 bases separating them. This CDR3 region has 16 residues. The CDR3 loop is CASSQDWADDQETQYF. The CDR3 DNA follows: TGCGCCAGCAGCCAAGATTGGGCAGATGACCAAGAGACCCAGTACTTC.

V is TRBV6-1 and J is TRBJ2-7; D might be TRBD1 (6 bases). In germline, CDR1 is MNHNS, CDR2 SASEGT. This CDR3 has 14 amino acids. V lost 8 bases to trimming and J lost 4 bases, with 18 bases between them. In DNA form, the CDR3 reads TGTGCCAGCCCGTCCTCGGACAGAGTATACGAGCAGTACTTC. Its protein is CASPSSDRVYEQYF.

The V and J genes are TRBV2 and TRBJ1-2; 12 nucleotides align to TRBD1. V lost 6 bases, J lost 4 bases, and 6 bases stayed unmatched. The CDR3 consists of 15 residues. Looked up from germline, CDR1 is SNHLY and CDR2 is FYNNEI. As DNA, the CDR3 is TGTGCCAGCAGCCTGGGACAGGGGGCACGCTATGGCTACACCTTC. This gives the protein CASSLGQGARYGYTF. Full variable domain (remainder filled in from reference TRBV2 and TRBJ1-2): EPEVTQTPSHQVTQMGQEVILRCVPISNHLYFYWYRQILGQKVEFLVSFYNNEISEKSEIFDDQFSVERPDGSNFTLKIRSTKLEDSAMYFCASSLGQGARYGYTFGSGTRLTVV.

The chain couples TRBV29-1 to TRBJ2-7, with 10 bases identical to TRBD1. Germline V gene data show CDR1 as SQVTM and CDR2 as ANQGSEA. The CDR3 covers 16 residues. V shed 1 base, J shed 5 bases, and the junction held 11 bases outside the gene matches. Here the CDR3 reads CSVEGLPGQGMNEQYF. In nucleotides, the CDR3 is TGCAGCGTTGAAGGGCTCCCGGGACAGGGGATGAACGAGCAGTACTTC.

This sequence joins TRBV4-3 and TRBJ2-3; D is unresolved. V was cut by 1 base and J by 0 bases, with 8 bases left in between. The CDR3 extends over 15 amino acids. Germline assignment: CDR1 LGHNA and CDR2 YSLEER. Here the CDR3 reads CASSQAGSSTDTQYF. DNA for the CDR3: TGCGCCAGCAGCCAAGCGGGTTCCAGCACAGATACGCAGTATTTT.

This clone was detected once. V usage is TRBV5-1 and J usage is TRBJ1-6; no reliable D call. CDR3 length: 15 amino acids. The germline V and J ends were trimmed by 5 bases and 10 bases, with 19 bases remaining between them. Germline loops: CDR1 SGHRS, CDR2 YFSETQ. CDR3 sequence: CASRLEWAVTSPLHF. CDR3 in DNA: TGCGCCAGCAGGCTTGAATGGGCAGTTACCTCACCCCTCCACTTT.

V gene TRBV5-6 combines with J gene TRBJ2-7; 9 bases map to TRBD1. The CDR3 contains 14 residues. V lost 3 bases and J lost 6; bases outside the gene matches: 7. Germline CDR1 reads SGHDT; CDR2 reads YYEEEE. CDR3 nucleotide sequence: TGTGCCAGCAGCTGGGACAGGGTAGAAGGCGAGCAGTACTTC. Amino acid sequence: CASSWDRVEGEQYF.

This chain uses TRBV5-1 with TRBJ1-1; D gene uncertain. The CDR3 is made up of 16 amino acids. Germline-derived CDR1 and CDR2 are SGHRS and YFSETQ. Trimming stripped 4 bases from V and 5 bases from J, with 21 bases between. The CDR3 spells CASSLSPGNIGTEAFF. The CDR3 region has the DNA TGCGCCAGCAGCCTTAGCCCGGGGAATATTGGAACTGAAGCTTTCTTT.

This clone was counted between two and nine times. The genes are TRBV4-2 and TRBJ1-6; D may be TRBD1 (6 bases). This CDR3 is 15 amino acids long. CDR1 and CDR2 from the germline V gene are LGHNA and YNFKEQ. The V end lost 3 bases, the J end lost 8 bases, and 14 bases lay between the germline ends. The CDR3 reads CASSQDGTSDSPLHF. Here the CDR3 DNA reads TGTGCCAGCAGCCAGGACGGGACATCGGATTCACCCCTCCACTTT.

The J gene is TRBJ1-1, the V gene TRBV14, with a weak D call TRBD1 (6 bases). Trimming stripped 1 base from V and 11 bases from J, with 11 bases between. The germline CDR1 and CDR2 sequences are SGHDN and FVKESK. The CDR3 is made up of 12 amino acids. The CDR3 spells CASSQANRVAFF. Here the CDR3 DNA reads TGTGCCAGCAGCCAAGCCAACAGGGTGGCTTTCTTT.

On this clone: Other nucleotide sequences in the sample specify the same CDR3. The chain combines TRBV9 with TRBJ1-5; 8 bases are a match to TRBD1. CDR3 size: 15 residues. V lost 0 bases to trimming and J lost 4 bases; unmatched junction nucleotides: 3. Germline CDR1 and CDR2: SGDLS and YYNGEE. The CDR3 region has the DNA TGTGCCAGCAGCGTAGGGCAGGGGGCAAATCAGCCCCAGCATTTT. Translating it yields CASSVGQGANQPQHF.

V usage is TRBV6-5 and J usage is TRBJ1-2; TRBD1 matches at 9 bases. In germline, CDR1 is MNHEY, CDR2 SVGAGI. The CDR3 spans 13 residues. V was pared by 6 bases and J by 8 bases, with 7 bases of the junction left unmatched. CDR3 DNA sequence: TGTGCCAGCAGATCACAGGGGGCGGGAGGCTACACCTTC. This encodes CASRSQGAGGYTF.

This chain joins TRBV5-4 and TRBJ1-6, with 7 bases aligning to TRBD1. Looked up from germline, CDR1 is SGHNT and CDR2 is YYREEE (reference sequence). This CDR3 comprises 17 residues. The junction had 17 bases not matched to a gene; V was cut back by 0 bases and J by 14 bases. The CDR3 loop reads CASSLDTGTASLGALHF. The CDR3 nucleotides are TGTGCCAGCAGCTTGGATACCGGGACAGCTTCACTTGGGGCCCTCCACTTT.

The CDR3 coding sequence is TGTGCCACCAGCAGAGATTGGGCGGGGTATGGGGAGACCCAGTACTTC. Protein: CATSRDWAGYGETQYF. The chain recombines TRBV15 with TRBJ2-5; D might be TRBD2 (6 bases). Germline values: CDR1 LNHNV, CDR2 YYDKDF (reference sequence). V was pared by 0 bases and J by 5 bases, with 16 bases between. This CDR3 has 16 amino acids.

The rearrangement joins TRBV12-5 to TRBJ2-2; TRBD1 aligns across 9 bases. This CDR3 has 18 residues. Germline CDR1 and CDR2: LGHNT and FRNRAP. The trim removed 0 bases at V and 4 bases at J, leaving 9 bases unmatched. The DNA for the CDR3 is TGTGCTAGTGGTTTGGTACAGGGGGCCCGCCAGAGCACCGGGGAGCTGTTTTTT. Its translation: CASGLVQGARQSTGELFF.

In DNA, the CDR3 is TGTGCCAGCAGTTACCTTAGCGGGGTTAACACCGGGGAGCTGTTTTTT. This gives the protein CASSYLSGVNTGELFF. The rearrangement uses TRBV6-6 and TRBJ2-2; 8 nucleotides align to TRBD2. Germline V CDR1 and CDR2: MNHNY, SVGAGI (reference sequence). Trimming removed 2 bases from V and 2 bases from J; junction bases left unmatched: 4. The CDR3 is 16 amino acids.

This clone was observed once. V usage is TRBV5-4 and J usage is TRBJ1-2, with 9 bases identical to TRBD1. Trimming at V came to 4 bases and at J to 8 bases, leaving 9 bases not matched to a gene. The CDR3 spans 14 residues. CDR1 is SGHNT and CDR2 is YYREEE in the germline V gene (reference sequence). This chain's CDR3 is CASSQGQGTGGYTF. The CDR3 DNA is TGTGCCAGCAGCCAGGGACAGGGTACGGGAGGCTACACCTTC. Based on the CDR3 plus reference TRBV5-4 and TRBJ1-2, the full variable domain is ETGVTQSPTHLIKTRGQQVTLRCSSQSGHNTVSWYQQALGQGPQFIFQYYREEENGRGNFPPRFSGLQFPNYSSELNVNALELDDSALYLCASSQGQGTGGYTFGSGTRLTVV.

V and J are TRBV6-6 and TRBJ2-7, with D tentatively TRBD1 (5 bases). The V end lost 0 bases, the J end lost 0 bases, and 9 bases lay between the germline ends. Germline V CDR1 and CDR2: MNHNY, SVGAGI (reference sequence). The CDR3 loop spans 15 amino acids. The CDR3 spells CASSYSPDNSYEQYF. The CDR3 nucleotides are TGTGCCAGCAGTTACTCCCCGGACAACTCCTACGAGCAGTACTTC.

The chain has TRBV5-3 and TRBJ2-2; D not resolved. TRBV5-3 is treated as an ORF (open reading frame) with a function not yet certain. The CDR3 loop spans 15 amino acids. V was trimmed by 1 base and J by 0 bases, leaving 7 bases between them. DNA of the CDR3: TGTGCCAGAAGCTTGAACAGATCGAACACCGGGGAGCTGTTTTTT. Its protein product is CARSLNRSNTGELFF.

In regard to this clone: The sample holds other DNA sequences that translate to the same CDR3. This rearrangement joins TRBV5-1 to TRBJ2-7; TRBD2 aligns across 7 bases. Germline CDR1 reads SGHRS; CDR2 reads YFSETQ. Trimming removed 0 bases from V and 4 bases from J; junction bases left unmatched: 1. The CDR3 is 13 residues long. The CDR3 DNA reads TGCGCCAGCAGCTTGGGCGGGGGTTACGAGCAGTACTTC. This translates into CASSLGGGYEQYF.

The CDR3 loop reads CASSLGDTQYF. The DNA for the CDR3 is TGTGCCAGCAGCCTCGGTGATACGCAGTATTTT. V gene TRBV4-2 combines with J gene TRBJ2-3; no reliable D call. The germline V gene has CDR1 LGHNA and CDR2 YNFKEQ. The CDR3 has 11 amino acids. Trimming took 4 bases from V and 6 from J, leaving 5 bases between them.

V is TRBV6-5 and J is TRBJ1-1; D gene uncertain. Germline lookup yields CDR1 MNHEY and CDR2 SVGAGI. The CDR3 loop spans 14 amino acids. V dropped 3 bases and J dropped 1 base, with 9 bases sitting between them. DNA of the CDR3: TGTGCCAGCAGTTATTACCCAGGGAACACTGAAGCTTTCTTT. It codes for CASSYYPGNTEAFF.

Points on this clone: At one end, the junction sequence differs from germline, possibly due to a read error. This chain connects TRBV29-1 to TRBJ1-1; D is unresolved. CDR1 is SQVTM and CDR2 is ANQGSEA in the germline V gene. The CDR3 loop spans 12 amino acids. The CDR3, as DNA: TGCAGCGTTGAACAGTCGAACATTGAAGCTTTCTTT. Translated, it gives CSVEQSNIEAFF. The complete variable domain, with remaining parts taken from reference TRBV29-1 and TRBJ1-1, reads SAVISQKPSRDICQRGTSLTIQCQVDSQVTMMFWYRQQPGQSLTLIATANQGSEATYESGFVIDKFPISRPNLTFSTLTVSNMSPEDSSIYLCSVEQSNIEAFFGQGTRLTVV.

The chain couples TRBV2 to TRBJ2-7, with TRBD1 identical over 8 bases. Germline V CDR1 and CDR2: SNHLY, FYNNEI. Germline trimming cut 4 bases from V and 3 bases from J; bases unmatched to any gene: 11. The CDR3 length is 16 residues. This CDR3 reads CASSAGRTGPFYEQYF. The CDR3 nucleotides are TGTGCCAGCAGTGCCGGCAGGACAGGGCCTTTCTACGAGCAGTACTTC.

The gene calls are TRBV30 and TRBJ2-7; the D gene is possibly TRBD2 (5 bases). Germline V CDR1 and CDR2: GTSNPN, SVGIG (reference sequence). CDR3 size: 13 residues. The V end was cut by 6 bases, the J end by 2 bases, with 14 bases between. Here the CDR3 reads CACLWTFAYEQYF. The CDR3 region has the DNA TGTGCCTGCCTCTGGACTTTCGCCTACGAGCAGTACTTC. The whole variable domain, filled in from reference TRBV30 and TRBJ2-7, reads SQTIHQWPATLVQPVGSPLSLECTVEGTSNPNLYWYRQAAGRGLQLLFYSVGIGQISSEVPQNLSASRPQDRQFILSSKKLLLSDSGFYLCACLWTFAYEQYFGPGTRLTVT.